Included here is one TCR beta chain sequence, with context. Trimming removed 3 bases from V and 5 bases from J; junction bases left unmatched: 6. This CDR3 contains 14 residues. CDR1 DFQATT and CDR2 SNEGSKA come from the germline V gene (reference sequence). These data are taken from a study of CD8 T cells in Susac syndrome. RNA, at about 0.45 to 1 ug, was reverse transcribed with random hexamers. TCRdb independently ran MiXCR on the immunoSEQ multiplex PCR reads; one entry per CDR3 protein. Found here are 250,000 to 300,000 distinct CDR3 sequences, 65% to 90% of them singletons; the top ten hold 0.21%.

The clonotype was recovered from a human donor with multiple sclerosis. Sequenced input: CD8+ T cells from PBMCs. The chain links TRBV20-1 to TRBJ2-2; TRBD2 aligns across 7 bases. CDR3 amino acids: CSASPREGTGELFF. The CDR3 nucleotides are TGCAGTGCTAGTCCCAGGGAGGGGACCGGGGAGCTGTTTTTT.